This TCR beta chain comes out of a study of CD8+CD57+ T cells in acquired aplastic anemia. Study outcomes and limitations: The study identified around 28 CD8+ CDR3 sequences shared by patients and controls.

On this clonotype itself: Its antigen is not known. One end of the junction fails to match germline, which may point to a read error.

Genomic DNA acted as the template from which TCR beta VDJ combination and CDR3 sequence profiling were carried out. A single record per CDR3 protein comes from TCRdb applying MiXCR to the reads. Of roughly 420,000 distinct CDR3 sequences in the sample, around 72% were seen once. Germline assignment: CDR1 DFQATT and CDR2 SNEGSKA (reference sequence). CDR3 length: 11 amino acids. The genes are TRBV20-1 and TRBJ2-5; 7 bases agree with TRBD1. The receptor was isolated from a human donor in good health, serving as a control. Sequencing input: sorted CD4+, CD8+, or CD8+CD57+ T cells (not recorded which) from PBMCs. The CDR3 DNA reads as TGCAGTGCTAGAGATCGCACAGGGGCCAACTTC. This gives the protein CSARDRTGANF.